The TCR beta chain described here comes from a study of T cell responses to AZD1222 COVID-19 vaccine. Study findings and constraints: Two AZD1222 administrations were followed by greater Spike-specific TCR breadth and depth. Researchers report vaccine-associated CD4 TCRs spanning spike, with dominance at 160-218 and 743-854. Among the donors, most were white British and more were female, and clonal diversity was possibly underestimated.

Second-dose groups at about 4 or about 12 weeks were pooled. The repertoire was sequenced with immunoSEQ multiplex PCR; TCRdb's copy has only in-frame clones and lacks some. The table has 110,000 or so clones, around 89% seen once; the top ten hold 3.5% to 4%. CDR1 SGHVS and CDR2 FQNEAQ come from the germline V gene. V dropped 4 bases and J dropped 3; count of bases not matched to a gene: 6. This CDR3 contains 16 residues. About this clone itself: The antigen remains unidentified.

This clonotype was sampled from an adult who received the AZD1222 COVID-19 vaccine. Source: peripheral blood, taken 28 days after the second AZD1222 dose. The gene calls are TRBV7-8 and TRBJ1-2; 12 nucleotides match TRBD1. The DNA for the CDR3 is TGTGCCAGCAGCTCAGGGACAGGGGGCTGGGACTATGGCTACACCTTC. Residues: CASSSGTGGWDYGYTF.